This T cell receptor beta chain was obtained from a study of cytomegalovirus exposure and HLA in healthy donors. In the study overall: An earlier analysis found around 100 million unique TCR beta sequences from approximately 200 million T cells.

In germline, CDR1 is SGHVS, CDR2 FNYEAQ. V shed 1 base and J shed 4 bases, with 16 bases lying between them. CDR3 length: 16 residues. PCR amplification relied on 60 Vbeta primers (plus 13 Jbeta primers). Profiling relied on immunoSEQ multiplex PCR, and the TCRdb table lists in-frame clones only, not all of them. Here the sample spans 110,000 or so clones, 70% to 80% being singletons. The sequence was obtained from a man aged 45 to 65 in good health and CMV-seropositive. The rearrangement joins TRBV7-6 to TRBJ1-1, with D unresolved. The sequencing sample was made of PBMCs. The CDR3 DNA reads TGTGCCAGCAGCTTAGGGATGTCGGTAGGGAGCACTGAAGCTTTCTTT. Translation: CASSLGMSVGSTEAFF.